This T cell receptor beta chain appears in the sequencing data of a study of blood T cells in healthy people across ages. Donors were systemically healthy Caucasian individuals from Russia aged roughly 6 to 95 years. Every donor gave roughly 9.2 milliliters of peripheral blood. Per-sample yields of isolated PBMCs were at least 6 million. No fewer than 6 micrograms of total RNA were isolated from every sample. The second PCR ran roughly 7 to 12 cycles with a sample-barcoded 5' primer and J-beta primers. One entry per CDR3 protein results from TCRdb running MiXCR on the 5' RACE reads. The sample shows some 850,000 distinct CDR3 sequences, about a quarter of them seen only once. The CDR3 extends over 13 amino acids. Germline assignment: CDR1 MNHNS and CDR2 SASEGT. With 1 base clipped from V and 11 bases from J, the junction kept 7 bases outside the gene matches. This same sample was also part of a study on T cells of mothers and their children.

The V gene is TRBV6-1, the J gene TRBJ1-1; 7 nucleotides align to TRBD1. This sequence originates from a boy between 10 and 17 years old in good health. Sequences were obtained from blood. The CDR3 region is CASSEVRKGAAFF. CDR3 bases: TGTGCCAGCAGTGAAGTTAGGAAGGGGGCGGCTTTCTTT.